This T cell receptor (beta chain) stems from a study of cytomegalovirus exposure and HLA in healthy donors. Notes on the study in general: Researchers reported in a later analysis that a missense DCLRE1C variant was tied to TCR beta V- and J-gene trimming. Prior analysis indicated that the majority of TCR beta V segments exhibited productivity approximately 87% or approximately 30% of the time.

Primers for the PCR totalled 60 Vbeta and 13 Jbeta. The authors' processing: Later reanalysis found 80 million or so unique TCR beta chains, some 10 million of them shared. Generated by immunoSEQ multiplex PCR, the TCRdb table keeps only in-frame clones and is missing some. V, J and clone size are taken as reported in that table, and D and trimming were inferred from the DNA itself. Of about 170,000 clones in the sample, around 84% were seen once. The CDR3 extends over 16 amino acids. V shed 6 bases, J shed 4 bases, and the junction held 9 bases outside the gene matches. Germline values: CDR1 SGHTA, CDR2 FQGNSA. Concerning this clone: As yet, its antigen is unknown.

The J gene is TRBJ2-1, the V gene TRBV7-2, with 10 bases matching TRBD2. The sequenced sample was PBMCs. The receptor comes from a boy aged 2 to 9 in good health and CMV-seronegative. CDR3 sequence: CASSRPGLARYNEQFF. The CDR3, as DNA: TGTGCCAGCAGTAGGCCGGGACTAGCGCGATACAATGAGCAGTTCTTC.